This is a list of T cell receptor beta chains from one sample in a study of long-term antiretroviral therapy in people with HIV. The method was immunoSEQ multiplex PCR; TCRdb's version includes in-frame clones alone and lacks a portion of them. The repertoire holds about 20,000 clones, with around 81% as singletons. The material sequenced was unsorted PBMCs, taken 2.9 years after starting antiretroviral therapy. The receptors derive from a woman aged 25 to 45 with HIV. Both conserved end residues are part of each CDR3. The D gene is left open where the match is weak. Not all rows give a size; the values are once, few, many and, for expanded clones, a class.

j_call: TRBJ1-2; d_call: -; v_call: TRBV27; clone_size: -; cdr3_length: 14; cdr3_nt: TGTGCCAGCAGGCTCACCGTCGGACCCTATGGCTACACCTTC; cdr3_aa: CASRLTVGPYGYTF
j_call: TRBJ2-7; d_call: -; v_call: TRBV11-2; clone_size: -; cdr3_length: 12; cdr3_nt: TGTGCCAGCAGCTTAGGAGGAGTCGAGCAGTACTTC; cdr3_aa: CASSLGGVEQYF
j_call: TRBJ2-1; d_call: -; v_call: TRBV11-2; clone_size: -; cdr3_length: 16; cdr3_nt: TGTGCCAGCAGCCTCTTAGCGGTCTCCTCTTACAATGAGCAGTTCTTC; cdr3_aa: CASSLLAVSSYNEQFF
j_call: TRBJ2-3; d_call: -; v_call: TRBV5-1; clone_size: -; cdr3_length: 16; cdr3_nt: TGCGCCAGCAGCTTGGGATACGGACTTAGCACAGATACGCAGTATTTT; cdr3_aa: CASSLGYGLSTDTQYF
j_call: TRBJ2-7; d_call: -; v_call: TRBV6-1; clone_size: once; cdr3_length: 13; cdr3_nt: TGTGCCAGCAGTGAAGGCGTCACCTACGAGCAGTACTTC; cdr3_aa: CASSEGVTYEQYF
j_call: TRBJ1-1; d_call: TRBD1; v_call: TRBV13; clone_size: few; cdr3_length: 16; cdr3_nt: TGTGCCAGCAGCCGCCGGACAGGGGGCATGAACACTGAAGCTTTCTTT; cdr3_aa: CASSRRTGGMNTEAFF
j_call: TRBJ2-3; d_call: TRBD1; v_call: TRBV19; clone_size: -; cdr3_length: 14; cdr3_nt: TGTGCCAGTAGTTCCGGGACAGACACAGATACGCAGTATTTT; cdr3_aa: CASSSGTDTDTQYF
j_call: TRBJ2-7; d_call: -; v_call: TRBV19; clone_size: -; cdr3_length: 14; cdr3_nt: TGTGCCAGTAGTCCTCGGGCAGACTCCCACGAGCAGTACTTC; cdr3_aa: CASSPRADSHEQYF
j_call: TRBJ1-1; d_call: -; v_call: TRBV10-3; clone_size: -; cdr3_length: 14; cdr3_nt: TGTGCCATCAAGGGGCTGCCTTTGAACACTGAAGCTTTCTTT; cdr3_aa: CAIKGLPLNTEAFF
j_call: TRBJ2-1; d_call: -; v_call: TRBV29-1; clone_size: -; cdr3_length: 14; cdr3_nt: TGCAGCGTCGTTCGGACAGAGAAACACAATGAGCAGTTCTTC; cdr3_aa: CSVVRTEKHNEQFF